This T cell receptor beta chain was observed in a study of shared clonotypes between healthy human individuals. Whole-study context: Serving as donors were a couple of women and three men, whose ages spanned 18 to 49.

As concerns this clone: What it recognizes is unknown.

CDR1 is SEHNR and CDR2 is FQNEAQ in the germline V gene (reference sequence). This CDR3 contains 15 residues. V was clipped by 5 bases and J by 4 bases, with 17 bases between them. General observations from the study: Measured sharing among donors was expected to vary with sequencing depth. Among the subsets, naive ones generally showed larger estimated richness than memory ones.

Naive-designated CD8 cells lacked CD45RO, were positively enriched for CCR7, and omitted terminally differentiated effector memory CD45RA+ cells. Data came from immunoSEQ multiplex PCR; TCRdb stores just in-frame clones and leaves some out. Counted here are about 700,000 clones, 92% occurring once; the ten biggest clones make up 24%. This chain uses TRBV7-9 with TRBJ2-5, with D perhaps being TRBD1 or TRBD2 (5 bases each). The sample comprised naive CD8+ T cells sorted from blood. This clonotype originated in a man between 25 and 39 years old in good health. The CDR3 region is CASSAQSRDGETQYF. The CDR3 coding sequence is TGTGCCAGCAGCGCCCAGTCCCGGGACGGAGAGACCCAGTACTTC.